This TCR beta chain was observed in a study of T cell responses to AZD1222 COVID-19 vaccine. V was clipped by 3 bases and J by 5 bases; unmatched bases: 5. Germline lookup yields CDR1 LGHDT and CDR2 YNNKEL (reference sequence). The CDR3 runs 14 residues. Assay used: immunoSEQ multiplex PCR; TCRdb lists only in-frame clones, some missing. This table holds 120,000 to 150,000 clones, more than 80% found once. This clonotype originated in an adult in good health. The material sequenced was peripheral blood, taken on day 0 of AZD1222 vaccination. V gene TRBV3-1 (or the pseudogene TRBV3-2) combines with J gene TRBJ2-3; 7 nucleotides line up with TRBD2. CDR3 protein: CASSHRLAGDTQYF. The CDR3 DNA reads as TGTGCCAGCAGCCACAGACTAGCCGGAGATACGCAGTATTTT.